The present T cell receptor (beta chain) was sequenced within a study of shared clonotypes between healthy human individuals. Nashville, Tennessee was home to all donors, who were Caucasian adults. Genomic DNA from each subset was divided evenly over several immunoSEQ plates. Unsorted PBMC contributed 300 ng DNA, 25,000 to 35,000 T cell genomes, to each replicate PCR. TCRdb's copy holds only in-frame clones and misses some; the assay was immunoSEQ multiplex PCR. The table records about half a million clones, about 85% of them present only once. Looked up from germline, CDR1 is KGHSH and CDR2 is LQKENI. Trimming removed 2 bases at V and 3 bases at J, with 10 bases between. CDR3 length equals 15 residues.

This sequence originates from a middle-aged woman in good health. Some clones in this sample may be carry-over from other donors' samples. The chain has TRBV18 and TRBJ2-2; TRBD2 is a possible D gene (6 bases). Sequencing was carried out using PBMCs. CDR3 bases: TGTGCCAGCTCACCAAGTGCGGGATACACCGGGGAGCTGTTTTTT. The encoded protein is CASSPSAGYTGELFF.